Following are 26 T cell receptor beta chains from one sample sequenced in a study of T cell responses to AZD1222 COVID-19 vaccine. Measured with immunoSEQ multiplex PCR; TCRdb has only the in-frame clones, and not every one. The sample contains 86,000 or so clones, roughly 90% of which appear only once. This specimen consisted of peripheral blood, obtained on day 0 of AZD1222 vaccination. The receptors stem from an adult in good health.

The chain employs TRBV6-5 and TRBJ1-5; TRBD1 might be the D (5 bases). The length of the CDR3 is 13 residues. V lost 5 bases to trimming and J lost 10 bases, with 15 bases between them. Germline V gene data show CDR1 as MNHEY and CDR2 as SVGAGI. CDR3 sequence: CASSRMGWTPQHF. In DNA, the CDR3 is TGTGCCAGCAGTCGAATGGGGTGGACACCCCAGCATTTT.

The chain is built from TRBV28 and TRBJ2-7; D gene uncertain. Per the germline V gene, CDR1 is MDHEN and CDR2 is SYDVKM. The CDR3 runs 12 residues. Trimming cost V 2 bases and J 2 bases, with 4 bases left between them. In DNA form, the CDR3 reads TGTGCCAGCAGTTTACACCCCTACGAGCAGTACTTC. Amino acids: CASSLHPYEQYF.

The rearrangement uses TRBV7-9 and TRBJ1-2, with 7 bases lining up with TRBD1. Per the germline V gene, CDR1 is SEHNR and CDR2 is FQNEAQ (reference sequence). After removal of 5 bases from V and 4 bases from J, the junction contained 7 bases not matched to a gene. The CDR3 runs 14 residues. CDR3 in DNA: TGTGCCAGCAGCCCAAGACAGGGCTCCTATGGCTACACCTTC. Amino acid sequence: CASSPRQGSYGYTF.

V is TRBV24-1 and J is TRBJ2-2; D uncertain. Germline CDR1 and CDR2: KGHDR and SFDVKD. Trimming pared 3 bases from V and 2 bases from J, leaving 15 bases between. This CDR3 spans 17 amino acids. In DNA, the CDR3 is TGTGCCACCAGTGATGGTACGAGACAACTAAACACCGGGGAGCTGTTTTTT. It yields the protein CATSDGTRQLNTGELFF.

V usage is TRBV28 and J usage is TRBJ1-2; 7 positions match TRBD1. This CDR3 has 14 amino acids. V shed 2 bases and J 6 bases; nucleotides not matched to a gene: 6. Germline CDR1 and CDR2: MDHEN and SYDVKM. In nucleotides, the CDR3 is TGTGCCAGCAGTTTAGACAGGGTAGGAAATGGCTACACCTTC. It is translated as CASSLDRVGNGYTF.

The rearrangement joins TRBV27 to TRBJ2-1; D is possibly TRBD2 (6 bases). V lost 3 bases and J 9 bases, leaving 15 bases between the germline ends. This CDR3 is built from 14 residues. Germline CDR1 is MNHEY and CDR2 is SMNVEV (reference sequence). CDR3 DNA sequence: TGTGCCAGCAGTTTGGAGTCACACGGGAGTGAGCAGTTCTTC. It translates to CASSLESHGSEQFF.

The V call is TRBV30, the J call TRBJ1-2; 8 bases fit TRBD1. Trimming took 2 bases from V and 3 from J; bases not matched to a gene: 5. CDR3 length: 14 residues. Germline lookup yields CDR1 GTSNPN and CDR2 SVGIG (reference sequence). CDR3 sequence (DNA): TGTGCCTGGAGTACATCGACAGGGGACTATGGCTACACCTTC. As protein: CAWSTSTGDYGYTF.

CDR3 residues: CASRPGLAGYEQYF. The DNA for the CDR3 is TGTGCCAGCAGACCGGGACTAGCAGGTTACGAGCAGTACTTC. This chain connects TRBV5-4 to TRBJ2-7, with TRBD2 matching over 9 bases. This CDR3 has 14 residues. Germline CDR1 SGHNT, CDR2 YYREEE (reference sequence). Germline trimming cut 5 bases from V and 4 bases from J; bases unmatched to any gene: 7.

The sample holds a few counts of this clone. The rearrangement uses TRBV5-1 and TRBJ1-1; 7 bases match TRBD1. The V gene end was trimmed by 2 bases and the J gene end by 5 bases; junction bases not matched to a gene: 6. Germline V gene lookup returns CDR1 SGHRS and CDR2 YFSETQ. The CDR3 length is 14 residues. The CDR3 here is CASSLSTGDTEAFF. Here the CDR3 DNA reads TGCGCCAGCAGCTTAAGCACAGGGGATACTGAAGCTTTCTTT.

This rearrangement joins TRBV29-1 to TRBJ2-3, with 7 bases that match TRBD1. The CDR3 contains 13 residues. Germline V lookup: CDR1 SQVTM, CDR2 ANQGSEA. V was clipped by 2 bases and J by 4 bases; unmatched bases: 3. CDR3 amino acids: CSVESTGADTQYF. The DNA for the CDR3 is TGCAGCGTTGAATCAACAGGGGCAGATACGCAGTATTTT.

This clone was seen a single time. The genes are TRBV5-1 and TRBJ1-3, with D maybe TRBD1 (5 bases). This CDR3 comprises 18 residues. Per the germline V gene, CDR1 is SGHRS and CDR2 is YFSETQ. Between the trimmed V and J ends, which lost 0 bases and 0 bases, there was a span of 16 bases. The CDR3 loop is CASSLGWGTFNSGNTIYF. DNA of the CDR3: TGCGCCAGCAGCTTGGGATGGGGCACCTTTAACTCTGGAAACACCATATATTTT.

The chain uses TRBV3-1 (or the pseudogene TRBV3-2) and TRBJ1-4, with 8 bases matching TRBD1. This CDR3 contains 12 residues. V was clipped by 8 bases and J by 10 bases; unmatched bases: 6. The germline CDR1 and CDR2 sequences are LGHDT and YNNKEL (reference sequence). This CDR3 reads CASGQGAGKLFF. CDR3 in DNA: TGTGCCAGCGGGCAGGGGGCCGGAAAACTGTTTTTT.

The CDR3 loop is CASRAGQNFPEAFF. The DNA for the CDR3 is TGTGCCAGCAGGGCAGGACAGAACTTCCCTGAAGCTTTCTTT. V gene TRBV27 combines with J gene TRBJ1-1; tentative D call: TRBD1 (6 bases). V was cut by 6 bases and J by 6 bases, with 17 bases left in between. The CDR3 has 14 residues. CDR1 is MNHEY, CDR2 SMNVEV, per germline (reference sequence).

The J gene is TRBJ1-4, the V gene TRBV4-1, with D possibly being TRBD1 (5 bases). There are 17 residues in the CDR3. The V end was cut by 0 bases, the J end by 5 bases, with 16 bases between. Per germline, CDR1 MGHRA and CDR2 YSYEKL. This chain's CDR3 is CASSQEPPGQVNEKLFF. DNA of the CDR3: TGCGCCAGCAGCCAAGAGCCCCCTGGACAAGTAAATGAAAAACTGTTTTTT.

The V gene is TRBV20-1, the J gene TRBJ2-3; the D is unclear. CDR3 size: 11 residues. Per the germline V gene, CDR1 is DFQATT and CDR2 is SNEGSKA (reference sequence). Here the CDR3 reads CHFSSTDTQYF. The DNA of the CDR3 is TGCCACTTCTCTAGCACAGATACGCAGTATTTT.

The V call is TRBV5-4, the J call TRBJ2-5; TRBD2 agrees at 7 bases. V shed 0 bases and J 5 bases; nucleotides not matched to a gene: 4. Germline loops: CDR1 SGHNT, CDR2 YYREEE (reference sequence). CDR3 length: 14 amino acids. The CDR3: CASSLGLAKETQYF. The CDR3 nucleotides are TGTGCCAGCAGCTTGGGACTAGCAAAGGAGACCCAGTACTTC.

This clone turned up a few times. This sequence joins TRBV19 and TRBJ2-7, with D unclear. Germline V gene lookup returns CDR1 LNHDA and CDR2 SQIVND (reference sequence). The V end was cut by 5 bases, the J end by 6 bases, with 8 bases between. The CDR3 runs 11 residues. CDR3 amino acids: CASSLGREQYF. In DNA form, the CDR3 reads TGTGCCAGTAGTCTTGGACGCGAGCAGTACTTC.

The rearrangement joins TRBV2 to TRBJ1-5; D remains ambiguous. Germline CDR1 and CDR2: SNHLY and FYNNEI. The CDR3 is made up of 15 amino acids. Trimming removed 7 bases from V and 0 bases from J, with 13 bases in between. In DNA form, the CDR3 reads TGTGCCAGCAAAGAACTGGATAGTAGCAATCAGCCCCAGCATTTT. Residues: CASKELDSSNQPQHF.

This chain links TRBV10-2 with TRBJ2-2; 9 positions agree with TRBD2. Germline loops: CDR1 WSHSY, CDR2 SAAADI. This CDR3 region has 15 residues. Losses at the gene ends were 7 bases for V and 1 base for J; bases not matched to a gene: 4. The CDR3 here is CASTRTSENTGELFF. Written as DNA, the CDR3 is TGCGCCAGCACCCGGACTAGCGAGAACACCGGGGAGCTGTTTTTT.

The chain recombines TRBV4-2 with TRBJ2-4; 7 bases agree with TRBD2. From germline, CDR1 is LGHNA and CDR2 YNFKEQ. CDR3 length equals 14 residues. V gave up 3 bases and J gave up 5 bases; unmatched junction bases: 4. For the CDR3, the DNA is TGTGCCAGCAGCCAGGGGGACTACCAAAACATTCAGTACTTC. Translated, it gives CASSQGDYQNIQYF.

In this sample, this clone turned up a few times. The DNA of the CDR3 is TGTGCCAGCAGGTTGGGGGCCGTGGACACTGAAGCTTTCTTT. Translated: CASRLGAVDTEAFF. V and J are TRBV3-1 (or the pseudogene TRBV3-2) and TRBJ1-1; D is perhaps TRBD1 (6 bases). This CDR3 spans 14 amino acids. Trimming cost V 6 bases and J 3 bases, with 14 bases left between them. Germline CDR1 reads LGHDT; CDR2 reads YNNKEL (reference sequence).

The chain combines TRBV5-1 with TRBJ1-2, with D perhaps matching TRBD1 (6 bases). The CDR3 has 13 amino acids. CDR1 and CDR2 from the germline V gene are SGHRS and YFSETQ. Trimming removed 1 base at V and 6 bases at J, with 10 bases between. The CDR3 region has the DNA TGCGCCAGCAGCTTGACAGGGCTGGATGGCTACACCTTC. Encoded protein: CASSLTGLDGYTF.

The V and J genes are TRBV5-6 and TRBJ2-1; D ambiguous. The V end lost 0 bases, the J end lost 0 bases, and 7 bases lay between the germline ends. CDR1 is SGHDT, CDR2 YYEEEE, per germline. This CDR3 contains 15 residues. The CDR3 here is CASSLVIGSYNEQFF. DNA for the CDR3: TGTGCCAGCAGCTTGGTAATAGGCTCCTACAATGAGCAGTTCTTC. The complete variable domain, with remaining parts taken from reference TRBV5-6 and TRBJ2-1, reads DAGVTQSPTHLIKTRGQQVTLRCSPKSGHDTVSWYQQALGQGPQFIFQYYEEEERQRGNFPDRFSGHQFPNYSSELNVNALLLGDSALYLCASSLVIGSYNEQFFGPGTRLTVL.

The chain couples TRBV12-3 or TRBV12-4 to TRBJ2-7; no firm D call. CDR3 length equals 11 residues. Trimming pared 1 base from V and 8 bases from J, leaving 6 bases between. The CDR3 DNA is TGTGCCAGCAGTTTAGGTCCCCAGCAGTACTTC. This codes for CASSLGPQQYF.

CDR3 region: CASSQQLYTEAFF. CDR3 sequence (DNA): TGTGCCAGCAGTCAACAACTCTACACTGAAGCTTTCTTT. The rearrangement links TRBV28 to TRBJ1-1, with no clear D. Germline-derived CDR1 and CDR2 are MDHEN and SYDVKM. The CDR3 is made up of 13 amino acids. V was cut by 5 bases and J by 3 bases, with 10 bases left in between.

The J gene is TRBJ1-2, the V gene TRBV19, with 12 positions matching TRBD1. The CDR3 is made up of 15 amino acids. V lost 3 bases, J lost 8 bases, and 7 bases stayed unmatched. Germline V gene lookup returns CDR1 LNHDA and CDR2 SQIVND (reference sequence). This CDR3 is CASSMVGQGAGGYTF. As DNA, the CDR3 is TGTGCCAGTAGTATGGTGGGACAGGGGGCCGGAGGCTACACCTTC.